The following is a T cell receptor (beta chain) sequence with its context. The data derive from a study of shared T cell receptors in the human thymus. Only in-frame clones appear in the TCRdb table, and some are missing; sequencing was by immunoSEQ multiplex PCR. Among about 400,000 clones, over 90% were seen once, and the ten largest hold approximately 0.018%. The CDR3 has 18 amino acids. Germline V gene sequence: CDR1 ENHRY, CDR2 SYGVKD. The junction had 22 bases not matched to a gene; V was cut back by 8 bases and J by 7 bases. The sample was thymocytes. This clonotype was obtained from a human donor. The V and J genes are TRBV10-3 and TRBJ2-7; 11 bases fit TRBD2. CDR3 loop: CAISKGCLAGGPGLEQYF. The CDR3 region has the DNA TGTGCCATCTCTAAAGGATGTCTAGCGGGAGGTCCCGGATTAGAGCAGTACTTC.